What follows are 2 T cell receptor beta chains derived from one specimen sequenced in a study of cytomegalovirus exposure and HLA in healthy donors. The PCR made use of 60 Vbeta and 13 Jbeta primers. Method: immunoSEQ multiplex PCR; TCRdb's copy keeps in-frame clones and lacks some. The sample consists of around 41,000 clones, 60% to 70% of them appearing once. The source material was PBMCs. All receptors come from a man in his forties or fifties in good health and CMV-seronegative.

The J gene is TRBJ2-7, the V gene TRBV19, with a tentative D call TRBD2 (7 bases). This CDR3 has 15 residues. The germline V and J ends were trimmed by 0 bases and 2 bases, with 11 bases remaining between them. Germline V CDR1 and CDR2: LNHDA, SQIVND (reference sequence). DNA for the CDR3: TGTGCCAGTAGTATAGATGCGGGGGCAACCTACGAGCAGTACTTC. Amino acids: CASSIDAGATYEQYF.

The rearrangement joins TRBV19 to TRBJ1-2; tentatively, D is TRBD1 (6 bases). With 1 base removed from V and 5 bases from J, the gap between germline ends came to 8 bases. CDR1 LNHDA and CDR2 SQIVND come from the germline V gene (reference sequence). This CDR3 spans 13 amino acids. For the CDR3, the DNA is TGTGCCAGTAGTATAGTGGGGGCGTATGGCTACACCTTC. This gives the protein CASSIVGAYGYTF. Drawing the rest from reference TRBV19 and TRBJ1-2, the complete variable domain is DGGITQSPKYLFRKEGQNVTLSCEQNLNHDAMYWYRQDPGQGLRLIYYSQIVNDFQKGDIAEGYSVSREKKESFPLTVTSAQKNPTAFYLCASSIVGAYGYTFGSGTRLTVV.